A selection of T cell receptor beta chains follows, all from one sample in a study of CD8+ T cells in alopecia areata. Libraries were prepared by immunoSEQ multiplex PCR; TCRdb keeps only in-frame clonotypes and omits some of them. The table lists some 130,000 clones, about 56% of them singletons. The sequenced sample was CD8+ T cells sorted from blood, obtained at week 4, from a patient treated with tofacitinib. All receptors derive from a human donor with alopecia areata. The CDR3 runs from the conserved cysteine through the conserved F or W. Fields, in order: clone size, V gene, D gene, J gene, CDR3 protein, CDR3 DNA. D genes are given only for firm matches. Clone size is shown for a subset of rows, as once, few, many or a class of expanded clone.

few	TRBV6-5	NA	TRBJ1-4	CASSSLQGVEKLFF	TGTGCCAGCAGTTCCTTACAGGGTGTTGAAAAACTGTTTTTT
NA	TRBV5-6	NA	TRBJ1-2	CASSFAQGRDYGYTF	TGTGCCAGCAGCTTCGCCCAGGGGAGGGACTATGGCTACACCTTC
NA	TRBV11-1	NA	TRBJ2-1	CASSFGGEYNEQFF	TGTGCCAGCAGCTTTGGCGGGGAATACAATGAGCAGTTCTTC
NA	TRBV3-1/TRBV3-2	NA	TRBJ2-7	CAIPLAHF	TGTGCCATCCCGCTAGCCCACTTC
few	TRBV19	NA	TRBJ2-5	CASSNGVAQYF	TGTGCCAGTAGTAACGGAGTAGCTCAGTACTTC
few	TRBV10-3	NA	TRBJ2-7	CATGGTEPREQYF	TGTGCCACCGGAGGGACCGAACCTCGGGAGCAGTACTTC
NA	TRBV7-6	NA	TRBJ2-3	CASSLPNTDTQYF	TGTGCCAGCAGCTTACCCAACACAGATACGCAGTATTTT
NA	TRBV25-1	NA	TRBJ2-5	CASSGTAQETQYF	TGTGCCAGCAGTGGAACGGCTCAGGAGACCCAGTACTTC
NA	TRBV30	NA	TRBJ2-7	CAWSVIDGPYEQYF	TGTGCCTGGAGTGTAATCGACGGACCCTACGAGCAGTACTTC
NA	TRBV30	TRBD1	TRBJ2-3	CAWSTQGTDTQYF	TGTGCCTGGAGTACACAGGGGACAGATACGCAGTATTTT
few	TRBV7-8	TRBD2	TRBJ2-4	CASSPAGGIKNIQYF	TGTGCCAGCAGCCCAGCGGGGGGCATCAAAAACATTCAGTACTTC
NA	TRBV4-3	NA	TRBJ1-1	CASSGRGINVGTEAFF	TGCGCCAGCAGCGGGCGGGGGATTAACGTCGGCACTGAAGCTTTCTTT
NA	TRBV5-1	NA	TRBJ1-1	CASSRHLNTEAFF	TGCGCCAGCTCAAGGCACTTGAACACTGAAGCTTTCTTT
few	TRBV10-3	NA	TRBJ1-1	CAIRTLDSMNTEAFF	TGTGCCATCAGAACACTGGACAGCATGAACACTGAAGCTTTCTTT
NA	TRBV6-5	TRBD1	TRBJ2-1	CASSGTGGTYNEQFF	TGTGCCAGCAGTGGGACAGGGGGCACCTACAATGAGCAGTTCTTC
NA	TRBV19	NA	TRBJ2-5	CASSPGLGRETQYF	TGTGCCAGTAGTCCTGGACTGGGACGGGAGACCCAGTACTTC
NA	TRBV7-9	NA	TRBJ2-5	CASSPSRETQYF	TGTGCCAGCAGCCCAAGTCGGGAGACCCAGTACTTC
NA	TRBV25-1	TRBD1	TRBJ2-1	CATSSGGGNEQFF	TGTGCCACCTCGTCAGGGGGCGGGAATGAGCAGTTCTTC
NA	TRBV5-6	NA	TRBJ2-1	CASSSGTSNNEQFF	TGTGCCAGCAGCTCTGGGACGTCTAACAATGAGCAGTTCTTC
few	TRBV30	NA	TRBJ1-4	CAWSQGLSPFF	TGTGCCTGGAGTCAGGGTCTGTCTCCGTTTTTT
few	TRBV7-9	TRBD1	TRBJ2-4	CASSSGQGSNIQYF	TGTGCCAGCAGCTCCGGACAGGGGTCAAACATTCAGTACTTC
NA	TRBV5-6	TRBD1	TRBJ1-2	CASSTGDSLLRGYTF	TGTGCCAGCAGCACCGGGGACAGCCTCCTCCGTGGCTACACCTTC
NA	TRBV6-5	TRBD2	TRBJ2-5	CASSYSIAGGETQYF	TGTGCCAGCAGTTACTCGATAGCGGGGGGAGAGACCCAGTACTTC
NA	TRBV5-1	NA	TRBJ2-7	CASSLAVGLSSYEQYF	TGCGCCAGCAGCTTGGCCGTCGGACTTAGCTCCTACGAGCAGTACTTC
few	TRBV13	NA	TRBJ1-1	CASSPSTGSGAEAFF	TGTGCCAGCAGCCCTTCGACAGGATCGGGGGCTGAAGCTTTCTTT
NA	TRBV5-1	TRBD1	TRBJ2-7	CASSPGTDTYEQYF	TGCGCCAGCAGCCCCGGGACAGACACCTACGAGCAGTACTTC
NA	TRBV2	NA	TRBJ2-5	CASMGYQETQYF	TGTGCCAGTATGGGGTACCAAGAGACCCAGTACTTC
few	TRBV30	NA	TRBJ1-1	CAWSRETEAFF	TGTGCCTGGAGTAGGGAAACTGAAGCTTTCTTT
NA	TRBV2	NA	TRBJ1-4	CASLGSPEKLFF	TGTGCCAGCTTGGGATCTCCTGAAAAACTGTTTTTT
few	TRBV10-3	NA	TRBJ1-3	CAILGSGNTIYF	TGTGCCATCTTGGGTTCGGGAAACACCATATATTTT
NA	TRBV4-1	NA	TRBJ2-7	CASSQRWGPGTYEQYF	TGCGCCAGCAGCCAAAGATGGGGACCAGGGACCTACGAGCAGTACTTC
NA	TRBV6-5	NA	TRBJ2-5	CASTQGRGPQETQYF	TGTGCCAGCACCCAAGGTCGGGGCCCGCAAGAGACCCAGTACTTC
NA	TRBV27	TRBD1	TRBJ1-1	CASSLRTGHTEAFF	TGTGCCAGCAGTTTACGGACAGGCCACACTGAAGCTTTCTTT
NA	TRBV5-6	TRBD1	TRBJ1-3	CASSWGTAGNTIYF	TGTGCCAGCAGCTGGGGGACAGCTGGAAACACCATATATTTT
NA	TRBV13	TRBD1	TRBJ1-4	CASSIRDRPKLFF	TGTGCCAGCAGCATCCGGGACAGGCCCAAACTGTTTTTT
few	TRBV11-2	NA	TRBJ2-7	CASSLVGGAYEQYF	TGTGCCAGCAGCTTAGTAGGGGGGGCCTACGAGCAGTACTTC
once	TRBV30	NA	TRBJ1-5	CAWSAGLGSNQPQHF	TGTGCCTGGAGTGCGGGGCTGGGCAGCAATCAGCCCCAGCATTTT
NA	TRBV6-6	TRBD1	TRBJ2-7	CASSSPDRGYEQYF	TGTGCCAGCAGTTCCCCGGACAGGGGGTACGAGCAGTACTTC
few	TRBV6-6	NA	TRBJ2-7	CASSPNPDYEQYF	TGTGCCAGCAGCCCTAACCCGGACTACGAGCAGTACTTC
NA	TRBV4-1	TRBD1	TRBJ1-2	CASSQATGDRRYGYTF	TGCGCCAGCAGCCAAGCCACAGGGGATCGGAGGTATGGCTACACCTTC
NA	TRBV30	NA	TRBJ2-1	CAWTFENEQFF	TGTGCCTGGACCTTCGAAAATGAGCAGTTCTTC
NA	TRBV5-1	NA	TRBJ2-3	CASSLELRQDTQYF	TGCGCCAGCAGCTTGGAGTTACGGCAAGATACGCAGTATTTT
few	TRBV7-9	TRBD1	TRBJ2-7	CASSAYGGGQDSYEQYF	TGTGCCAGCAGCGCCTATGGGGGTGGACAGGACTCCTACGAGCAGTACTTC
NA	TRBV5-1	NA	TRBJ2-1	CASSFEGGYNEQFF	TGCGCCAGCAGCTTCGAAGGAGGCTACAATGAGCAGTTCTTC
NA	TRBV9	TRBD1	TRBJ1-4	CASSGDDRGLFF	TGTGCCAGCAGCGGAGACGACAGGGGACTGTTTTTT
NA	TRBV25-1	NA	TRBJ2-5	CASRPRGGETQYF	TGTGCCAGCAGGCCAAGGGGGGGAGAGACCCAGTACTTC
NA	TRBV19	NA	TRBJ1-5	CASSSVGGFNQPQHF	TGTGCCAGTAGTTCCGTAGGGGGATTCAATCAGCCCCAGCATTTT
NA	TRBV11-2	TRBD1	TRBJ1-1	CASSTGTGGGTEAFF	TGTGCCAGCAGCACTGGGACAGGGGGCGGCACTGAAGCTTTCTTT
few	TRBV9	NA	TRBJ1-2	CASSAGGGFYGYTF	TGTGCCAGCAGCGCCGGGGGCGGCTTCTATGGCTACACCTTC
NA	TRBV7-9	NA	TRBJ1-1	CASSRDNPEAFF	TGTGCCAGCAGCCGGGACAACCCTGAAGCTTTCTTT
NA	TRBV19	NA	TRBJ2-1	CASSIRNRVLSYNEQFF	TGTGCCAGTAGTATTCGCAACAGGGTCCTCTCCTACAATGAGCAGTTCTTC